The 32 T cell receptor beta chains below were found in one sample sequenced in a study of response to subunit inactivated influenza vaccine. One entry per CDR3 protein, called by TCRdb with MiXCR from the RT-PCR reads. This table holds more than 550,000 distinct CDR3 sequences, 10% to 12% found once. These same data were also listed under a study on T cells expressing NK-cell markers. Turning to that study: The cDNA for TCR beta came from 5'RACE template switching with UMIs.

This material consisted of PBMCs from blood, taken on the day of vaccination. The receptors were sampled from a man between 50 and 59 years old who received an inactivated influenza vaccine.

This clonotype was observed a few times. The chain employs TRBV27 and TRBJ2-2; 9 bases align to TRBD1. The V gene end was trimmed by 6 bases and the J gene end by 6 bases; junction bases not matched to a gene: 5. The CDR3 has 14 residues. Germline V gene sequence: CDR1 MNHEY, CDR2 SMNVEV (reference sequence). The CDR3 spells CASSRWTGAGELFF. The CDR3 DNA sequence: TGTGCCAGCAGCCGCTGGACAGGGGCCGGGGAGCTGTTTTTT.

This chain uses TRBV12-3 or TRBV12-4 with TRBJ2-3; the D is unclear. V shed 2 bases and J shed 1 base, with 10 bases lying between them. The CDR3 runs 15 residues. Here the CDR3 DNA reads TGTGCCAGCAGTTTATCCTCCCTGCGCACAGATACGCAGTATTTT. It codes for CASSLSSLRTDTQYF.

The chain uses TRBV5-1 and TRBJ2-7, with D perhaps matching TRBD1 (5 bases). The CDR3 loop spans 14 amino acids. CDR1 is SGHRS, CDR2 YFSETQ, per germline. V was shortened by 0 bases and J by 5 bases, with 12 bases between the two germline ends. CDR3 nucleotides: TGCGCCAGCAGCTTGGGAGACAGATACAACGAGCAGTACTTC. Its protein product is CASSLGDRYNEQYF. Filled out from reference TRBV5-1 and TRBJ2-7, the complete variable domain reads KAGVTQTPRYLIKTRGQQVTLSCSPISGHRSVSWYQQTPGQGLQFLFEYFSETQRNKGNFPGRFSGRQFSNSRSEMNVSTLELGDSALYLCASSLGDRYNEQYFGPGTRLTVT.

This clonotype was observed a handful of times. J is TRBJ2-3 and V is TRBV9; TRBD1 is a possible D gene (6 bases). This CDR3 contains 15 residues. Germline CDR1 and CDR2: SGDLS and YYNGEE. The V gene lost 5 bases and the J gene lost 2 bases, with 15 bases spanning the gap. The CDR3 protein is CASRSPGHNTDTQYF. CDR3 sequence (DNA): TGTGCCAGCAGGTCCCCGGGACACAACACAGATACGCAGTATTTT.

The chain combines TRBV27 with TRBJ2-3; D might be TRBD2 (6 bases). Germline V CDR1 and CDR2: MNHEY, SMNVEV (reference sequence). This CDR3 comprises 16 residues. V was pared by 2 bases and J by 0 bases, with 12 bases between. The CDR3 region is CASSLVAGLSTDTQYF. The CDR3 DNA follows: TGTGCCAGCAGTTTAGTGGCGGGGCTAAGCACAGATACGCAGTATTTT.

This clonotype was seen only a few times. This chain uses TRBV7-2 with TRBJ2-6, with D uncertain. V was pared by 5 bases and J by 0 bases, with 11 bases between. The CDR3 length is 16 residues. The V gene's germline CDR1 is SGHTA and CDR2 FQGNSA. The CDR3 here is CASSESSSSGANVLTF. For the CDR3, the DNA is TGTGCCAGCAGCGAAAGTAGCAGCTCTGGGGCCAACGTCCTGACTTTC.

CDR3 coding DNA: TGTGCCAGCAGCCCGCTAGCGGGGGGGACCACCTACAATGAGCAGTTCTTC. It is translated as CASSPLAGGTTYNEQFF. The chain recombines TRBV3-1 with TRBJ2-1, with TRBD2 matching over 12 bases. Unmatched junction bases numbered 6, after V lost 4 bases and J lost 2 bases. The germline gives CDR1 LGHDT, CDR2 YNNKEL (reference sequence). The CDR3 is made up of 17 amino acids.

There are a few counts of this clonotype. The chain combines TRBV7-2 with TRBJ2-5, with D hard to call. V was pared by 5 bases and J by 1 base, with 14 bases between. The germline CDR1 and CDR2 sequences are SGHTA and FQGNSA. The length of the CDR3 is 15 residues. This CDR3 is CASSRQVASQETQYF. Here the CDR3 DNA reads TGTGCCAGCAGCCGACAAGTAGCCTCCCAAGAGACCCAGTACTTC.

This clonotype has a count of ten or more. In DNA form, the CDR3 reads TGTGCCAGCAGGCAGGGGCACGAGGAAGCTTTCTTT. It encodes CASRQGHEEAFF. This chain joins TRBV6-6 and TRBJ1-1; D perhaps matches TRBD1 (6 bases). Trimming left V 6 bases short and J 8 bases short, with 13 bases between. The CDR3 totals 12 residues. Looked up from germline, CDR1 is MNHNY and CDR2 is SVGAGI (reference sequence).

This chain links TRBV7-8 with TRBJ2-5, with D hard to call. Trimming left V 1 base short and J 3 bases short, with 6 bases between. The CDR3 runs 13 residues. The germline V gene encodes CDR1 SGHVS and CDR2 FQNEAQ. The CDR3 bases are TGTGCCAGCAGCTTAGAGAGAAAAGAGACCCAGTACTTC. It translates to CASSLERKETQYF.

The V gene is TRBV20-1, the J gene TRBJ2-1; tentative D call: TRBD2 (6 bases). V lost 6 bases and J 6 bases, leaving 18 bases between the germline ends. In germline, CDR1 is DFQATT, CDR2 SNEGSKA (reference sequence). The CDR3 has 14 amino acids. This CDR3 reads CSANGQMRGNEQFF. Written as DNA, the CDR3 is TGCAGTGCAAACGGACAAATGCGGGGCAATGAGCAGTTCTTC.

In its sample, this clonotype was seen many times. This rearrangement joins TRBV3-1 to TRBJ2-3, with a weak D call TRBD2 (5 bases). The V and J ends lost 2 bases and 6 bases respectively, with 9 bases between them. The CDR3 covers 13 residues. Germline CDR1 reads LGHDT; CDR2 reads YNNKEL (reference sequence). DNA for the CDR3: TGTGCCAGCAGCCAAACTAGAGGTGATACGCAGTATTTT. This codes for CASSQTRGDTQYF.

A few counts support this clonotype. The chain couples TRBV20-1 to TRBJ1-4; 8 bases fit TRBD1. Losses at the gene ends were 5 bases for V and 6 bases for J; bases not matched to a gene: 11. The germline CDR1 and CDR2 sequences are DFQATT and SNEGSKA (reference sequence). The CDR3 consists of 15 residues. CDR3 sequence: CSAHDSGRGHEKLFF. The CDR3 DNA reads as TGCAGTGCTCACGACAGTGGCAGGGGGCATGAAAAACTGTTTTTT.

This clonotype was found a few times. The chain links TRBV20-1 to TRBJ2-1; D remains ambiguous. The germline V gene encodes CDR1 DFQATT and CDR2 SNEGSKA (reference sequence). The CDR3 runs to 15 residues. Trimming removed 0 bases at V and 8 bases at J, with 17 bases between. This CDR3 is CSARDPGIHWDEQFF. The CDR3, as DNA: TGCAGTGCTAGAGATCCTGGGATTCATTGGGATGAGCAGTTCTTC.

The V and J genes are TRBV28 and TRBJ2-4; no reliable D call. This CDR3 spans 17 amino acids. V shed 3 bases and J shed 0 bases, with 15 bases lying between them. Germline CDR1 reads MDHEN; CDR2 reads SYDVKM. For the CDR3, the DNA is TGTGCCAGCAGTTTCAAGGACCTTCAGAGAGCCAAAAACATTCAGTACTTC. Residues: CASSFKDLQRAKNIQYF.

The chain employs TRBV2 and TRBJ2-1; maybe TRBD1 (6 bases). The CDR3 length is 15 residues. CDR1 and CDR2 (germline): SNHLY, FYNNEI. Trimming pared 1 base from V and 2 bases from J, leaving 9 bases between. In nucleotides, the CDR3 is TGTGCCAGCAGTGAAGTGGCAGGGGCCTACAATGAGCAGTTCTTC. Translating gives CASSEVAGAYNEQFF.

This clonotype showed up just a few times. This chain links TRBV12-3 or TRBV12-4 with TRBJ2-3; 7 positions match TRBD2. CDR3 length: 15 residues. V lost 2 bases to trimming and J lost 0 bases; unmatched junction nucleotides: 2. The CDR3: CASSLSRGSTDTQYF. CDR3 DNA: TGTGCCAGCAGTTTATCGCGGGGGAGCACAGATACGCAGTATTTT.

The V call is TRBV20-1, the J call TRBJ1-6; 7 bases are a match to TRBD1. V lost 6 bases, J lost 7 bases, and 9 bases stayed unmatched. Germline CDR1 reads DFQATT; CDR2 reads SNEGSKA (reference sequence). CDR3 length equals 14 residues. The CDR3 loop reads CSAPGRTGNSPLHF. CDR3 DNA sequence: TGCAGTGCCCCCGGGCGGACAGGCAATTCACCCCTCCACTTT.

The table lists this clonotype with a few counts. The V gene is TRBV18, the J gene TRBJ2-1; D perhaps matches TRBD2 (6 bases). CDR1 is KGHSH, CDR2 LQKENI, per germline. The CDR3 is 19 amino acids. V was cut by 2 bases and J by 2 bases, with 22 bases left in between. CDR3 protein: CASSPSGSHTSKTYNEQFF. The CDR3 DNA reads as TGTGCCAGCTCACCATCCGGGAGCCACACGTCGAAAACCTACAATGAGCAGTTCTTC.

The chain combines TRBV6-2 or TRBV6-3 with TRBJ2-3; no firm D call. The CDR3 sequence is 15 residues long. Germline assignment: CDR1 MNHEY and CDR2 SVGEGT. The V gene lost 6 bases and the J gene lost 4 bases, with 17 bases spanning the gap. The CDR3 here is CASRPLGNSADTQYF. CDR3 coding DNA: TGTGCCAGCAGACCCCTGGGGAATAGTGCAGATACGCAGTATTTT.

The V call is TRBV7-9, the J call TRBJ2-5, with no clear D. Germline loops: CDR1 SEHNR, CDR2 FQNEAQ (reference sequence). The CDR3 consists of 17 residues. The V gene lost 1 base and the J gene lost 5 bases, with 20 bases spanning the gap. In DNA, the CDR3 is TGTGCCAGCAGCTTAGTATTCCGAGGACCCACCGGGGAGACCCAGTACTTC. Translation: CASSLVFRGPTGETQYF.

This clonotype occurred a few times. The chain has TRBV20-1 and TRBJ2-3; weak D call: TRBD2 (7 bases). CDR3 size: 14 residues. The germline gives CDR1 DFQATT, CDR2 SNEGSKA (reference sequence). Trimming cost V 2 bases and J 9 bases, with 18 bases left between them. The CDR3 DNA reads as TGCAGTGCTAGACTGGGGGGGCCCTCCGGAACGCAGTATTTT. It specifies CSARLGGPSGTQYF.

This clonotype has a handful of counts. The chain employs TRBV3-1 and TRBJ2-1; D unresolved. There are 11 residues in the CDR3. Germline CDR1 reads LGHDT; CDR2 reads YNNKEL (reference sequence). V shed 1 base and J shed 8 bases, with 3 bases lying between them. CDR3 sequence reads: CASSQADEQFF. In DNA form, the CDR3 reads TGTGCCAGCAGCCAAGCGGATGAGCAGTTCTTC.

This clonotype was recorded at least ten times. This rearrangement joins TRBV5-1 to TRBJ2-1, with 10 bases aligning to TRBD2. Germline lookup yields CDR1 SGHRS and CDR2 YFSETQ. The CDR3 spans 15 residues. Trimming cost V 2 bases and J 10 bases; bases outside gene matches: 9. CDR3 in DNA: TGCGCCAGCAGCTTTAGACTAGCGGGCAAAAGGGAGCAGTTCTTC. It is translated as CASSFRLAGKREQFF. Complete variable domain (other parts from reference TRBV5-1 and TRBJ2-1): KAGVTQTPRYLIKTRGQQVTLSCSPISGHRSVSWYQQTPGQGLQFLFEYFSETQRNKGNFPGRFSGRQFSNSRSEMNVSTLELGDSALYLCASSFRLAGKREQFFGPGTRLTVL.

This clonotype was seen at least ten times. V gene TRBV12-3 or TRBV12-4 combines with J gene TRBJ2-1; 10 bases map to TRBD2. CDR3 length equals 16 residues. The junction had 5 bases not matched to a gene; V was cut back by 4 bases and J by 2 bases. The CDR3 is CASSSFSGRAYNEQFF. For the CDR3, the DNA is TGTGCCAGCAGTTCTTTCAGCGGGAGGGCCTACAATGAGCAGTTCTTC.

The chain joins TRBV28 to TRBJ2-5; 7 bases are a match to TRBD1. The CDR3 is 17 amino acids. J was trimmed by 0 bases and V by 6 bases; bases with no gene match: 13. Germline CDR1 reads MDHEN; CDR2 reads SYDVKM. CDR3 coding DNA: TGTGCCAGCAGCATAGGCTTCCGAGGGACAGACCAAGAGACCCAGTACTTC. It is translated as CASSIGFRGTDQETQYF. Full variable domain (missing parts from reference TRBV28 and TRBJ2-5): DVKVTQSSRYLVKRTGEKVFLECVQDMDHENMFWYRQDPGLGLRLIYFSYDVKMKEKGDIPEGYSVSREKKERFSLILESASTNQTSMYLCASSIGFRGTDQETQYFGPGTRLLVL.

This clonotype showed up just a few times. The chain employs TRBV30 and TRBJ2-1; D possibly corresponds to TRBD2 (5 bases). V lost 5 bases to trimming and J lost 7 bases, with 12 bases between them. Germline V gene lookup returns CDR1 GTSNPN and CDR2 SVGIG (reference sequence). This CDR3 is 12 amino acids long. The CDR3 region has the DNA TGTGCCTGGTCAGGCGGGTGGAATGAGCAGTTCTTC. Residues: CAWSGGWNEQFF.

The J gene is TRBJ2-7, the V gene TRBV15; TRBD2 matches at 16 bases. The V gene's germline CDR1 is LNHNV and CDR2 YYDKDF (reference sequence). This CDR3 contains 16 residues. V lost 1 base and J lost 8; bases outside the gene matches: 5. The CDR3 bases are TGTGCCACCAGCAGAGTGGGACTAGCGGGAGGGCCTAAGCAGTACTTC. Its translation: CATSRVGLAGGPKQYF.

This clonotype has only a few counts. This chain uses TRBV7-9 with TRBJ2-1, with TRBD1 matching 9 bases. J was trimmed by 11 bases and V by 5 bases; bases with no gene match: 16. CDR1 is SEHNR and CDR2 is FQNEAQ in the germline V gene (reference sequence). The CDR3 has 16 residues. DNA for the CDR3: TGTGCCAGCAGCGCACACTTCGGGCGGACAGGGGCCCAGCAGTTCTTC. This codes for CASSAHFGRTGAQQFF.

This clonotype occurred a few times. The CDR3 bases are TGTGCCATCTCTCTGACAGCTTACAATGAGCAGTTCTTC. Translated, it gives CAISLTAYNEQFF. The rearrangement uses TRBV10-3 and TRBJ2-1; D is perhaps TRBD1 (5 bases). With 8 bases removed from V and 4 bases from J, the gap between germline ends came to 12 bases. The V gene's germline CDR1 is ENHRY and CDR2 SYGVKD. The CDR3 has 13 amino acids.

This clonotype was recorded a few times. The CDR3 is CASSPTGLETQYF. Written as DNA, the CDR3 is TGTGCCAGCAGCCCCACAGGGCTGGAGACCCAGTACTTC. The chain is built from TRBV28 and TRBJ2-5; perhaps TRBD1 as D (6 bases). Germline values: CDR1 MDHEN, CDR2 SYDVKM. CDR3 length equals 13 residues. V dropped 6 bases and J dropped 5 bases, with 13 bases sitting between them.

The V call is TRBV9, the J call TRBJ1-1; D gene uncertain. V lost 3 bases and J lost 11, with 14 bases in between. This CDR3 is built from 12 residues. In germline, CDR1 is SGDLS, CDR2 YYNGEE. For the CDR3, the DNA is TGTGCCAGCAGCGGTCACGGGTTTGAGGCTTTCTTT. Encoded protein: CASSGHGFEAFF.